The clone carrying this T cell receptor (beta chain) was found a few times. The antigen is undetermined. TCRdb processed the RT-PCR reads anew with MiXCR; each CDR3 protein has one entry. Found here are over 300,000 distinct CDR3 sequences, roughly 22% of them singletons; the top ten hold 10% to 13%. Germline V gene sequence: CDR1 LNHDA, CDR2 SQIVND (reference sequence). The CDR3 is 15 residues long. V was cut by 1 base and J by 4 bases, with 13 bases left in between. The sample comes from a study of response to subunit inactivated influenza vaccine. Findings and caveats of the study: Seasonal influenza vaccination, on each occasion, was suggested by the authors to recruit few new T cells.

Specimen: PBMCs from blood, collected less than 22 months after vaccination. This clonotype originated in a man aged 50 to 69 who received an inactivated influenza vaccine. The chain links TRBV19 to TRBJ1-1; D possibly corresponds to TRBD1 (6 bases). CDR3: CASSIASGGTTEAFF. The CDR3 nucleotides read TGTGCCAGTAGTATAGCTTCGGGGGGCACCACTGAAGCTTTCTTT.